Below, one TCR beta chain is given with its context. The antigen it recognizes is unknown. No quality values exist for individual bases; no much larger clone is one base distant. The library was made by the immunoSEQ multiplex PCR assay. For the multiplex PCR, a mixture combining 60 forward primers for TCR Vbeta segments and 13 reverse primers for TCR Jbeta segments was used. A multiplex PCR assay on genomic DNA amplified the CDR3 region of rearranged TCR beta genes. Amplified TCR beta libraries were sequenced as 87-base-pair reads on the Illumina HiSeq System. On the authors' methods: In a later analysis, tens of millions of unique TCR beta chains were counted across the 500 to 850 repertoires, and approximately 9.9 million of these chains were shared by at least two donors. A nearest-neighbor algorithm error-corrected the raw reads and collapsed the reads into unique sequences, merging closely related sequences to remove PCR and sequencing errors. Alignment of CDR3 sequences to IMGT reference sequences was used to assign V, D and J gene segments. For a sequence to be retained, a match of at least six nucleotides was required to both a V gene segment and a J gene segment. Rearrangements were called productive when the CDR3 lacked stop codons and stayed in frame with V and J; all others were non-productive. CDR3 was defined by IMGT convention, running from the second conserved V-encoded cysteine to the conserved J-encoded phenylalanine. The earlier analysis of about 610 of the donors excluded any sequence lacking an unambiguous match to a single V gene segment. In an earlier analysis of several hundred of the donors, V segments were called functional above 56.7% productive rearrangements and were called segregating when the between-donor standard deviation exceeded 5%. A statistical classification framework was built to diagnose cytomegalovirus status from the catalog of TCR beta chain sequences. In a later analysis, V and J genes were assigned by comparing TCR nucleotide sequences against IMGT/GENE-DB human TR gene sequences. In a later analysis, CDR3 sequences and most-parsimonious VDJ recombination scenarios were assigned using the TCRdist pipeline. In a later analysis, each TCR beta chain was defined by its CDR3 amino acid sequence together with its V-gene family, and reads lacking a unique V-gene family were excluded. A later analysis removed roughly 590 highly shared, low-generation-probability nucleotide sequences to deal with suspected cross-contamination and a sequencing artifact. In a later analysis, a clonal expansion index for each public chain was calculated from normalized within-repertoire ranks of inferred template counts. A later analysis computed generation probabilities with a VDJ recombination model fitted to out-of-frame rearrangements, and checked the results against IGoR. In a later analysis, TCR-TCR, TCR-HLA and TCR-CMV co-occurrence was scored with hypergeometric tests, and a repertoire-size bias correction was applied to TCR pairs. False discovery rates were estimated in a later analysis by permuting HLA or CMV assignments 20 times. In a later analysis, co-occurring TCRs were grouped with DBSCAN, and TCRdist sequence similarity was added when clustering was performed within HLA-allele-positive subsets. Repertoires with fewer than 30,000 or more than 120,000 public chains, plus five repertoires with anomalous nucleotide sharing, were excluded from co-occurrence clustering. TCRdb took over this immuneACCESS table, retaining in-frame rearrangements with V and J assigned. Such tables are incomplete; in checked studies, under half of the missing clones stem from an unresolved V gene, and the remainder is unexplained. Clone size and the V and J calls come from that table; the DNA yielded D and trimming. Counted in this sample were about 140,000 clones; around 79% of them appeared once. The ten largest clonotypes hold approximately 3% of the sample.

V is cut back by 5 bases and J by 7 bases, with 9 bases in the junction unmatched. For CDR1 and CDR2, the germline V gene lists SNHLY and FYNNEI. The cysteine opens and the phenylalanine closes a CDR3 of 14 amino acids. The read is trimmed to its CDR3 DNA, 42 bases read in frame from base 1. The cohort was made up of approximately 670 healthy bone marrow donors. At the time of sampling, all cohort members were nominally healthy, though unrecorded immune exposures were likely present. The donor was CMV seronegative and was included in the group of a few hundred seronegative cohort members. A peripheral blood sample was collected from each donor, and TCR beta sequencing was performed on peripheral blood mononuclear cells. The Qiagen DNeasy Blood Extraction Kit was used to extract genomic DNA from the blood cell samples. The sample originates from a study of cytomegalovirus exposure and HLA in healthy donors listed by TCRdb under 2017. Describing the broader study: An earlier analysis of 550 to 700 of the donors reported more than 250 Gb of sequence data and about 100 million unique TCR beta sequences from about 179 million T cells. The study aimed to test whether signatures of past pathogen exposure could be identified by cataloging public T cell receptors. A later genetic analysis took genome-wide SNP genotypes for 398 of the 666 donors and used that subset as a discovery cohort. Because of strong linkage in the cohort, five DR-DQ haplotypes were treated as single units for association and clustering. Besides the first cohort of 500 to 700 subjects, a separate validation cohort made up of around 120 different subjects was used. The number of donors typed differed by locus, with 629-630 for A, B, C, DRB1 and DQB1, around 500 for DQA1, 600 to 610 for DPA1, and some 440 for DPB1. An early release covering over 500 HLA-typed donors comprised approximately 300 gigabases of sequencing data and 85 million or so unique TCR sequences. In an earlier analysis of 587 of the donors, high-throughput TCR beta sequencing was used to judge whether each TCR beta V gene segment behaved as functional or pseudogenic. Donor age, sex, ethnicity and CMV serostatus were compiled alongside the repertoire data. The T cell repertoires of under 750 subjects were profiled by immunosequencing and related to cytomegalovirus serostatus. In the later analysis, no new phenotypic data were used to find candidate immune exposures; instead, reliance was placed on TCR beta sequences and their occurrence across donors. To study patterns of TCR occurrence, a later analysis re-analyzed previously published TCR beta repertoires from more than 550 donors and added high-resolution HLA genotyping. HLA typing covered class I and class II loci at four-digit resolution. The study combined high-throughput TCR immunosequencing, statistical association of individual TCRs with disease status, and machine learning to predict cytomegalovirus infection status. Of the roughly 400 genotyped donors, approximately 83% fell in the genetic ancestry cluster associated with self-reported Caucasian donors. Among some 410 genotyped donors of the cohort, an average of about 240,000 unique TCR beta nucleotide sequences was sequenced per donor, of which roughly 17% were non-productive. All discovery cohort repertoires had been generated on a single sequencing platform.

What the study reported, not specific to this receptor: In vitro tests confirmed that a few of the cytomegalovirus-associated TCR beta chains recognize cytomegalovirus antigens. The authors suggested that the approach could potentially be extended to other disease states and immunological phenotypes. When HLA alleles, especially DR and DQ, strongly co-occurred, attributing TCR associations to individual alleles was difficult. A later analysis associated about 16,000 TCR beta sequences with specific HLA alleles at a false discovery rate of 0.05. Linkage disequilibrium might explain the correlated functional status among segregating V segments, but an unknown experimental factor could not be ruled out. Most TCR sequences were seen in very few donors, while some public TCRs were found in many individuals. Immune exposure information for the cohort was limited to CMV serostatus. Several of the top co-occurrence clusters appeared to be linked to parvovirus B19, influenza, CMV and Epstein-Barr virus, according to a later analysis. Broadly in line with IMGT annotations, most TCR beta V segments showed up in productive rearrangements about 87% or about 30% of the time in an earlier analysis of 587 of the donors. The study gave a list of more than 150 TCR beta chains associated with cytomegalovirus. Some IMGT-functional V segments, including TRBV6-2 and TRBV6-3, could not be distinguished by the 87-base-pair reads and were therefore excluded. In a later analysis, HLA-associated TCR beta chains were found to be more clonally expanded and to have lower generation probabilities than equally common non-associated chains. Cytomegalovirus status was reported to be diagnosed by the classifier with high specificity and sensitivity in both the original and validation cohorts. In this cohort, only TCR beta chains were sequenced, and detectable features were limited by the absence of alpha or paired-chain data. According to a later analysis, TCR association rates differed among HLA loci, with DRB1 alleles showing the most associated TCRs and HLA-C alleles showing the fewest. Roughly 17 rarely observed V segments, including chromosome 9 orphons, were excluded from the earlier analysis of about 500 of the donors because counts were too low. A further reported finding was that TCR beta sequences accurately predicted the HLA-A and HLA-B alleles for most subjects in the first cohort. According to a later analysis, most CMV-associated TCR beta chains appeared to be HLA-restricted, and the HLA associations seemed to be driven largely by CMV exposure. A later genetic analysis reported fewer N-insertions in productive TCRs among donors in an Asian-associated ancestry cluster than the roughly 650-donor mean. Because some donors lacked HLA typing at each locus, the association tests relied only on the typed subset. A cluster of highly shared sequence variants was judged likely to represent a technical artifact of the sequencing pipeline. Sequencing depth was assumed to be roughly uniform across donors in the presence/absence analyses, though that assumption may not hold. A later genetic analysis associated a missense DCLRE1C variant with V-gene and J-gene trimming of TCR beta chains, and an independent cohort replicated the association.

This chain joins TRBV2 to TRBJ2-7, and 9 bases in between align with TRBD1. Input material: PBMCs. The receptor was derived from a female donor in good health and CMV-seronegative. The encoded CDR3 is CASSSRTGVGEQYF. Here is the DNA: TGTGCCAGCAGTAGCCGGACAGGGGTGGGAGAGCAGTACTTC.